Here is one T cell receptor (beta chain) with its context. The antigen is unknown. Each donor was healthy, and each was a bone marrow donor. A multiplex PCR was run with 60 Vbeta primers and 13 Jbeta primers. Profiled with immunoSEQ multiplex PCR; TCRdb holds only in-frame clones, not every one. The sample data list 65,000 to 90,000 clones. These data belong to a study of cytomegalovirus exposure and HLA in healthy donors. Study-wide context: Roughly 77 million unique TCRs from HLA-typed donors made up an early data release.

Points from the study as a whole: Within an earlier analysis, most TCR beta V segments proved productive either about 87% or about 30% of the time. In a later analysis, productive TCRs from donors in an Asian-associated ancestry cluster reportedly carried fewer N-insertions than the cohort mean.

Material for sequencing was PBMCs. The receptor's source is a female donor in good health and CMV-seropositive.

CDR3 amino acids: CASSGTSVSTDTQYF. CDR3 nucleotides: TGTGCCAGCAGCGGGACTAGCGTTAGCACAGATACGCAGTATTTT. The rearrangement uses TRBV7-2 and TRBJ2-3; TRBD2 matches at 10 bases. The CDR3 has 15 residues. Losses at the gene ends were 5 bases for V and 0 bases for J; bases not matched to a gene: 2. The V gene's germline CDR1 is SGHTA and CDR2 FQGNSA.